Detailed here is one T cell receptor (beta chain). Its antigen is undetermined. Data came from immunoSEQ multiplex PCR; TCRdb stores just in-frame clones and leaves some out. The sample shows 150,000 to 200,000 clones, around 90% of them seen only once. Per the germline V gene, CDR1 is MDHEN and CDR2 is SYDVKM. This CDR3 has 16 residues. Unmatched junction bases numbered 9, after V lost 6 bases and J lost 1 base. The sample is drawn from a study of T cell responses to AZD1222 COVID-19 vaccine. Study observations and caveats: Seropositive AZD1222 recipients at baseline numbered only five or six. A rise in Spike-specific TCR breadth and depth followed two AZD1222 doses. The study reported that nearly half of spike-specific TCRs target unmutated variant regions.

The receptor's source is an adult in good health. Sequences were derived from peripheral blood, sampled on day 0 of AZD1222 vaccination. This chain connects TRBV28 to TRBJ1-5, with 7 positions matching TRBD1. CDR3 coding DNA: TGTGCCAGCAGGGGCGACAAACAGGGGAGCAATCAGCCCCAGCATTTT. This encodes CASRGDKQGSNQPQHF.